Below are 15 T cell receptor beta chains sequenced from a single sample in a study of blood T cell repertoires in COVID-19. The protocol was immunoSEQ multiplex PCR, while the TCRdb copy is restricted to in-frame clones and leaves out a portion. This table has about 370,000 clones, 80% to 90% appearing once. The sequenced sample was PBMCs or T cells enriched from blood (not recorded which). Source of these receptors: a man aged 18 to 29 who had recovered from COVID-19.

The chain joins TRBV10-2 to TRBJ1-4; 7 bases map to TRBD1. V gave up 1 base and J gave up 3 bases; unmatched junction bases: 2. The CDR3 is 15 amino acids. Germline CDR1 and CDR2: WSHSY and SAAADI. CDR3 nucleotide sequence: TGCGCCAGCAGTGAGTGGGGGACAGCTAATGAAAAACTGTTTTTT. Translation: CASSEWGTANEKLFF.

This rearrangement joins TRBV5-1 to TRBJ2-6, with D unresolved. The CDR3 contains 16 residues. V was clipped by 6 bases and J by 0 bases, with 13 bases between them. From germline, CDR1 is SGHRS and CDR2 YFSETQ. The CDR3 DNA follows: TGCGCCAGCACCACCATTTCGAGCTCTGGGGCCAACGTCCTGACTTTC. Protein product: CASTTISSSGANVLTF.

The chain links TRBV4-1 to TRBJ2-3; perhaps TRBD2 as D (6 bases). CDR1 is MGHRA, CDR2 YSYEKL, per germline. The CDR3 is 16 amino acids. V dropped 5 bases and J dropped 2 bases, with 17 bases sitting between them. The CDR3 nucleotides read TGCGCCAGCAGCTTACACCCTAGCGACACCACAGATACGCAGTATTTT. Its protein product is CASSLHPSDTTDTQYF.

The count of this clone is one. The CDR3 spells CAISESPAGLAKNIQYF. The CDR3 coding sequence is TGTGCCATCAGTGAGTCACCAGCGGGTCTAGCCAAAAACATTCAGTACTTC. The chain employs TRBV10-3 and TRBJ2-4; a weak D match, TRBD2 (6 bases). Looked up from germline, CDR1 is ENHRY and CDR2 is SYGVKD. This CDR3 contains 17 residues. V dropped 0 bases and J dropped 0 bases, with 12 bases sitting between them.

The chain employs TRBV19 and TRBJ2-2; 8 bases map to TRBD1. After removal of 3 bases from V and 5 bases from J, the junction contained 5 bases not matched to a gene. From germline, CDR1 is LNHDA and CDR2 SQIVND (reference sequence). The CDR3 is made up of 15 amino acids. DNA for the CDR3: TGTGCCAGTAGTATGGACAGGGTACGGACCGGGGAGCTGTTTTTT. Amino acids: CASSMDRVRTGELFF.

The V and J genes are TRBV5-1 and TRBJ2-1, with TRBD2 matching over 11 bases. Germline assignment: CDR1 SGHRS and CDR2 YFSETQ. The CDR3 runs to 15 residues. The junction had 6 bases not matched to a gene; V was cut back by 0 bases and J by 10 bases. The DNA for the CDR3 is TGCGCCAGCAGCTTGGAACTAGCGGGGGTAGGGGAGCAGTTCTTC. Its protein is CASSLELAGVGEQFF.

V is TRBV2 and J is TRBJ1-2; 7 bases are a match to TRBD1. Germline CDR1 SNHLY, CDR2 FYNNEI. The V gene end was trimmed by 8 bases and the J gene end by 0 bases; junction bases not matched to a gene: 3. This CDR3 has 13 amino acids. The CDR3 loop is CASEDRTNYGYTF. CDR3 nucleotide sequence: TGTGCCAGCGAGGACAGGACTAACTATGGCTACACCTTC.

The V call is TRBV3-1 (or the pseudogene TRBV3-2), the J call TRBJ2-3, with D possibly TRBD2 on 5 matching bases. CDR3 size: 15 residues. The ends were cut back, 1 base at V and 1 base at J, with 9 bases in the middle. Germline V lookup: CDR1 LGHDT, CDR2 YNNKEL (reference sequence). CDR3 region: CASSQVSGGTDTQYF. The CDR3 DNA reads as TGTGCCAGCAGCCAAGTTTCCGGGGGCACAGATACGCAGTATTTT.

This chain joins TRBV7-2 and TRBJ1-1; D not certain. This CDR3 region has 14 residues. CDR1 is SGHTA and CDR2 is FQGNSA in the germline V gene. V lost 3 bases and J 1 base, leaving 9 bases between the germline ends. The CDR3 here is CASSFWATNTEAFF. In nucleotides, the CDR3 is TGTGCCAGCAGCTTCTGGGCGACGAACACTGAAGCTTTCTTT.

DNA of the CDR3: TGTGCCAGCATTCTATCCGGGACATATAGTGAAGCTTTCTTT. This gives the protein CASILSGTYSEAFF. The gene calls are TRBV6-5 and TRBJ1-1; tentative D call: TRBD1 (6 bases). The V and J ends lost 7 bases and 7 bases respectively, with 19 bases between them. The CDR3 is made up of 14 amino acids. Germline V lookup: CDR1 MNHEY, CDR2 SVGAGI.

The J gene is TRBJ1-1, the V gene TRBV13; TRBD1 agrees at 7 bases. J gave up 3 bases and V 4 bases, and 5 bases lay outside the gene matches. Germline V gives CDR1 PRHDT, CDR2 FYEKMQ (reference sequence). There are 14 residues in the CDR3. This CDR3 is CASSYARGDTEAFF. The CDR3, as DNA: TGTGCCAGCAGCTACGCCAGGGGGGACACTGAAGCTTTCTTT.

The chain recombines TRBV5-1 with TRBJ2-1; TRBD1 is a possible D gene (6 bases). V lost 0 bases and J 2 bases, leaving 15 bases between the germline ends. There are 17 residues in the CDR3. The germline gives CDR1 SGHRS, CDR2 YFSETQ. CDR3 nucleotide sequence: TGCGCCAGCAGCTTGGGACAACTAGGGGGAGCCTACAATGAGCAGTTCTTC. It is translated as CASSLGQLGGAYNEQFF.

The chain carries TRBV6-1 and TRBJ1-1; 8 positions agree with TRBD1. The trim removed 3 bases at V and 2 bases at J, leaving 14 bases unmatched. Per germline, CDR1 MNHNS and CDR2 SASEGT. This CDR3 has 18 residues. CDR3 sequence (DNA): TGTGCCAGCAGTGATCCCTCAGGGGGCCTCGGTCCAAACACTGAAGCTTTCTTT. Protein: CASSDPSGGLGPNTEAFF.

Ten or more counts support this clone. The rearrangement uses TRBV28 and TRBJ2-1; 14 bases line up with TRBD2. The CDR3 contains 19 residues. The germline CDR1 and CDR2 sequences are MDHEN and SYDVKM. Trimming cost V 3 bases and J 0 bases; bases outside gene matches: 7. CDR3 sequence reads: CASSLGTGTSGSSYNEQFF. The CDR3, as DNA: TGTGCCAGCAGTTTGGGAACCGGGACTAGCGGGAGCTCCTACAATGAGCAGTTCTTC.

The rearrangement joins TRBV28 to TRBJ1-2, with D uncertain. This CDR3 comprises 15 residues. Germline-derived CDR1 and CDR2 are MDHEN and SYDVKM. The V end lost 6 bases, the J end lost 4 bases, and 18 bases lay between the germline ends. DNA for the CDR3: TGTGCCAGCAGACCATCCGGGATACTGATCTATGGCTACACCTTC. Protein: CASRPSGILIYGYTF.